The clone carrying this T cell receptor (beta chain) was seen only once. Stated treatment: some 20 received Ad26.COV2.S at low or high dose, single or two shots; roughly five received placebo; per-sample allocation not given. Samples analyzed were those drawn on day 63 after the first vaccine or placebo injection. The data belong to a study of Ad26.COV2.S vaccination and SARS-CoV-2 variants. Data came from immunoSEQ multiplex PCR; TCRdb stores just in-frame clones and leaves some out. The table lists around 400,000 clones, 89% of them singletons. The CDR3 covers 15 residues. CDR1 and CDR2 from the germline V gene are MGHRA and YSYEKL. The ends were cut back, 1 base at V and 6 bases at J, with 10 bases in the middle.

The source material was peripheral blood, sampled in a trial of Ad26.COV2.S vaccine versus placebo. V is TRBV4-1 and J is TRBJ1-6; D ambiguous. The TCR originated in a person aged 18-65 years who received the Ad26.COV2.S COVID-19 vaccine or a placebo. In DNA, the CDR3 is TGCGCCAGCAGCCAAGGAACGACTTCTAATTCACCCCTCCACTTT. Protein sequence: CASSQGTTSNSPLHF.